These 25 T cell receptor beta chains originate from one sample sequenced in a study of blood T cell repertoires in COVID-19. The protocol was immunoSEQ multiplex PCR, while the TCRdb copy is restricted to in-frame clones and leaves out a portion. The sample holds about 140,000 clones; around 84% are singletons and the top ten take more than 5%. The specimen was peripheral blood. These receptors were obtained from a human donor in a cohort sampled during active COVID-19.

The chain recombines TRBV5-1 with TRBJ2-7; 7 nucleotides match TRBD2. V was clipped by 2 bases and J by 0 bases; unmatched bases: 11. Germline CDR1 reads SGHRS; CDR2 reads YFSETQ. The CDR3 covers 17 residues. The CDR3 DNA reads TGCGCCAGCAGCTTCCGACTAGCCGGGAACGTCTCCTACGAGCAGTACTTC. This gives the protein CASSFRLAGNVSYEQYF.

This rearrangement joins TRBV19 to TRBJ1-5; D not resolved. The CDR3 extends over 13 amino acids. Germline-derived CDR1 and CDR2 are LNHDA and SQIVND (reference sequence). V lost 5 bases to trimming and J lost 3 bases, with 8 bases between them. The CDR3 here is CASSEANNQPQHF. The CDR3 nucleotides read TGTGCCAGTAGTGAAGCGAACAATCAGCCCCAGCATTTT.

The CDR3 loop reads CASSLDGQGRYGYTF. The DNA of the CDR3 is TGTGCCAGCAGCTTGGATGGACAGGGGAGATATGGCTACACCTTC. The chain is built from TRBV5-6 and TRBJ1-2; the match to TRBD1 covers 9 bases. The CDR3 runs to 15 residues. The germline V gene has CDR1 SGHDT and CDR2 YYEEEE. Germline trimming cut 0 bases from V and 5 bases from J; bases unmatched to any gene: 5.

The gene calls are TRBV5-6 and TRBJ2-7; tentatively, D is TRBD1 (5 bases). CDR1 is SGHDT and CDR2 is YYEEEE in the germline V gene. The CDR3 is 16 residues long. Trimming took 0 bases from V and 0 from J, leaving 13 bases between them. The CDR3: CASSLAGHRSSYEQYF. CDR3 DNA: TGTGCCAGCAGCTTGGCAGGACACCGGAGCTCCTACGAGCAGTACTTC.

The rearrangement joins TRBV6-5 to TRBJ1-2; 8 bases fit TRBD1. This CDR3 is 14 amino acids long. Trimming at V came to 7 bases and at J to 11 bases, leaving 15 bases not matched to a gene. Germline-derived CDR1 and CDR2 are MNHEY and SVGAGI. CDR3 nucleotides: TGTGCCAGCATCCGACAGGGGACCCAAAGAGGGTACACCTTC. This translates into CASIRQGTQRGYTF.

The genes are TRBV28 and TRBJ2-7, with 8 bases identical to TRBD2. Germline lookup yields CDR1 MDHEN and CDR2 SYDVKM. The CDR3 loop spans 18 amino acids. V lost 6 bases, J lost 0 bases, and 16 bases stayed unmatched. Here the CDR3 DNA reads TGTGCCAGCAGAATATACCCGCAGACTAGCGCGAGCTCCTACGAGCAGTACTTC. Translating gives CASRIYPQTSASSYEQYF.

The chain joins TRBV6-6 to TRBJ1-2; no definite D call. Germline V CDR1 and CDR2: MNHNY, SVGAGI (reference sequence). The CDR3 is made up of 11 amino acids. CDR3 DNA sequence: TGTGTGGTGAGCTTTAACTATGGCTACACCTTC. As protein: CVVSFNYGYTF.

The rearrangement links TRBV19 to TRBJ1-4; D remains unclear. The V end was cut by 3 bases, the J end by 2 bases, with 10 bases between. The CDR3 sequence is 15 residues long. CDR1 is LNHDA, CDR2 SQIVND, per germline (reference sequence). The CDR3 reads CASSMLSGTNEKLFF. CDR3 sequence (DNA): TGTGCCAGTAGTATGCTTTCCGGGACTAATGAAAAACTGTTTTTT. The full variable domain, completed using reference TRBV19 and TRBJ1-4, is DGGITQSPKYLFRKEGQNVTLSCEQNLNHDAMYWYRQDPGQGLRLIYYSQIVNDFQKGDIAEGYSVSREKKESFPLTVTSAQKNPTAFYLCASSMLSGTNEKLFFGSGTQLSVL.

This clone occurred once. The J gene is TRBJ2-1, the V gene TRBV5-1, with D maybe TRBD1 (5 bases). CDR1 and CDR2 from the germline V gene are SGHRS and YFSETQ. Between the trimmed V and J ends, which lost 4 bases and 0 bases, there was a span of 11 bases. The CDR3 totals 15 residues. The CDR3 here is CASSVQVGSYNEQFF. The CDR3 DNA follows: TGCGCCAGCAGCGTACAGGTGGGCTCCTACAATGAGCAGTTCTTC.

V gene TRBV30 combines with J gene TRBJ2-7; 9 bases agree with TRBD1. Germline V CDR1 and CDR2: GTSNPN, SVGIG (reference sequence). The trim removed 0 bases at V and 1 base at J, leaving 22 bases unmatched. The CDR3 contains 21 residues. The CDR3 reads CAWSVALRDRAYLEGSYEQYF. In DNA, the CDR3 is TGTGCCTGGAGTGTCGCCCTACGGGACAGGGCGTATCTTGAGGGGTCCTACGAGCAGTACTTC.

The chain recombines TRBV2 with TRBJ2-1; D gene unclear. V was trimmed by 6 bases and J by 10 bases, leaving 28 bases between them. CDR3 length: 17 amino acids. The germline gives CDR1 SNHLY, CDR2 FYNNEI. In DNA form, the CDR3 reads TGTGCCAGCAGCCGATCGATGGCCGGAATGGGCCCCCCAGAGCAGTTCTTC. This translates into CASSRSMAGMGPPEQFF.

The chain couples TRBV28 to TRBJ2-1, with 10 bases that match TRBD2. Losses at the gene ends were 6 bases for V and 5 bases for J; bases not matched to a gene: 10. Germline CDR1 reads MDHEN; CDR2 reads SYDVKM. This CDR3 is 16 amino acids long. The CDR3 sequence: CASRPAGSGRNNEQFF. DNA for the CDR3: TGTGCCAGCAGGCCTGCAGGTAGCGGGAGGAACAATGAGCAGTTCTTC.

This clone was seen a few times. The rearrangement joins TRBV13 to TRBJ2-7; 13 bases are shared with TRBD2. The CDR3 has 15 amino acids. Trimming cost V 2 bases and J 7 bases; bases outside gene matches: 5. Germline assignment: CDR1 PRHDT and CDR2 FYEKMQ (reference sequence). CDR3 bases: TGTGCCAGCAGCTTAACTAGCGGGAGGGTCCGGGAGCAGTACTTC. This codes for CASSLTSGRVREQYF.

The CDR3 sequence is CATSDTGADTQYF. CDR3 nucleotides: TGTGCCACCAGTGATACAGGGGCAGATACGCAGTATTTT. This chain links TRBV24-1 with TRBJ2-3; 7 bases agree with TRBD1. The V gene end was trimmed by 3 bases and the J gene end by 4 bases; junction bases not matched to a gene: 0. Germline values: CDR1 KGHDR, CDR2 SFDVKD. This CDR3 is 13 amino acids long.

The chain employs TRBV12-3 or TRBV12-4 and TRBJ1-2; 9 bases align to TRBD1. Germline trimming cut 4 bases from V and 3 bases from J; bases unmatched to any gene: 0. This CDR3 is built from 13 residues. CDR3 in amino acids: CASSWDRDYGYTF. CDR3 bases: TGTGCCAGCAGTTGGGACAGGGACTATGGCTACACCTTC.

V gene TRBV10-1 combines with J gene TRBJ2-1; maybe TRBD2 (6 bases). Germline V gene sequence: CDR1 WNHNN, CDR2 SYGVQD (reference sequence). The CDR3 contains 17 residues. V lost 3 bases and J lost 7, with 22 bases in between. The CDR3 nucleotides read TGCGCCAGCAGTGAATCGTCTAGCGTGAGCCTATGGAATGAGCAGTTCTTC. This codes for CASSESSSVSLWNEQFF.

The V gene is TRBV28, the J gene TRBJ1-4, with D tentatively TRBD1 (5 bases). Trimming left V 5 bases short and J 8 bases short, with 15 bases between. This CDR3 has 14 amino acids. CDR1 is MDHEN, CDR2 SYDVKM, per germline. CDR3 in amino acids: CASSGRVEGEKLFF. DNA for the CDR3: TGTGCCAGCAGTGGCAGGGTGGAAGGGGAAAAACTGTTTTTT.

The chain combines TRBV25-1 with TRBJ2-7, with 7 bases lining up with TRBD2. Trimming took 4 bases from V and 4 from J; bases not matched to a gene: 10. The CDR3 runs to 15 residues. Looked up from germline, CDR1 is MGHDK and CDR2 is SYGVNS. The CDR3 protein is CASSGHLWREYEQYF. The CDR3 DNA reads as TGTGCCAGCAGTGGTCACCTCTGGCGGGAGTACGAGCAGTACTTC.

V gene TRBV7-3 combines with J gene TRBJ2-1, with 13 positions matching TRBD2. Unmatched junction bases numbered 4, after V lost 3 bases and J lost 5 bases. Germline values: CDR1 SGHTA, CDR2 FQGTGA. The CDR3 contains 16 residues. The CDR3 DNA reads TGTGCCAGCAGCTTCCGGACTAGCGGGAGCCACAATGAGCAGTTCTTC. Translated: CASSFRTSGSHNEQFF.

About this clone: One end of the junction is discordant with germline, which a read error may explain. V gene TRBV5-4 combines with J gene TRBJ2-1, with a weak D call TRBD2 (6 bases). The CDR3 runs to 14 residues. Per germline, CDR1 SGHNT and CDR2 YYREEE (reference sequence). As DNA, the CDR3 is TGTGCCAGCAGCCAATGGGACTCCGACAATGAGCAGTTCTTC. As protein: CASSQWDSDNEQFF.

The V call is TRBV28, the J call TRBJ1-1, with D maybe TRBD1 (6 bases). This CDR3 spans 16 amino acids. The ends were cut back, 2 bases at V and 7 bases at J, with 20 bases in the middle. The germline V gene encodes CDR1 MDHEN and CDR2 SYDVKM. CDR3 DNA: TGTGCCAGCAGTTTAGGGGGGGGCCGGACCACCTATGAAGCTTTCTTT. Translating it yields CASSLGGGRTTYEAFF.

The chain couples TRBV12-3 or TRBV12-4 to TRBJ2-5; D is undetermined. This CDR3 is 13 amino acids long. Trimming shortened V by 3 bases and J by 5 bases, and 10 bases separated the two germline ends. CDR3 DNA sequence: TGTGCCAGCAGTTTTCGGGTGTGCGAGACCCAGTACTTC. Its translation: CASSFRVCETQYF.

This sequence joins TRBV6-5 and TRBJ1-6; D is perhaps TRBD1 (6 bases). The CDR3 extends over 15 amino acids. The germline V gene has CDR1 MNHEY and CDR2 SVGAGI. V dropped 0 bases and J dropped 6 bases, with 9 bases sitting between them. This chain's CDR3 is CASSYSIRGNSPLHF. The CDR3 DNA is TGTGCCAGCAGTTACTCGATCAGGGGTAATTCACCCCTCCACTTT.

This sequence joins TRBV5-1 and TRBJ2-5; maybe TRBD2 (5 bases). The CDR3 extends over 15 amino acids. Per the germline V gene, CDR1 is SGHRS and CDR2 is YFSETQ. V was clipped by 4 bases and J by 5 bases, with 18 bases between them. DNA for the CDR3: TGCGCCAGCAGCCAAAACGCGGGTTCGAGCGAGACCCAGTACTTC. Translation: CASSQNAGSSETQYF.

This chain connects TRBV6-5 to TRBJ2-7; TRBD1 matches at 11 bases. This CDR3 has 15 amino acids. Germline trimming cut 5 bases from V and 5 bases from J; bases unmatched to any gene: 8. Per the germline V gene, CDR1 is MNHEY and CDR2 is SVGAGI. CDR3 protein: CASSPPGQGVNEQYF. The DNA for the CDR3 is TGTGCCAGCAGTCCTCCGGGACAGGGGGTCAACGAGCAGTACTTC.